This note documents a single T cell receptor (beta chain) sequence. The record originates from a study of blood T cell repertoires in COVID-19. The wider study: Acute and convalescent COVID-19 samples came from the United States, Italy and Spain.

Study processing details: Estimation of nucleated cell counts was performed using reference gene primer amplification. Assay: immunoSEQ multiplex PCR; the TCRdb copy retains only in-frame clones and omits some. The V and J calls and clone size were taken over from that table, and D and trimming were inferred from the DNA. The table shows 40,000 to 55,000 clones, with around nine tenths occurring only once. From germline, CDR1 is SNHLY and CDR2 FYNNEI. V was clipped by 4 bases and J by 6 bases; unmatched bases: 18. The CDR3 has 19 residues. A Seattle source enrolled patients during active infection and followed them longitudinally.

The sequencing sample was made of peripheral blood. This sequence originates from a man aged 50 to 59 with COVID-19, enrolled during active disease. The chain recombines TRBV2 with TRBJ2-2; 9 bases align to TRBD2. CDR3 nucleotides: TGTGCCAGCAGTGCTGTCATGACTAGCGGCACCAAAGGTCCCGGGGAGCTGTTTTTT. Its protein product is CASSAVMTSGTKGPGELFF.